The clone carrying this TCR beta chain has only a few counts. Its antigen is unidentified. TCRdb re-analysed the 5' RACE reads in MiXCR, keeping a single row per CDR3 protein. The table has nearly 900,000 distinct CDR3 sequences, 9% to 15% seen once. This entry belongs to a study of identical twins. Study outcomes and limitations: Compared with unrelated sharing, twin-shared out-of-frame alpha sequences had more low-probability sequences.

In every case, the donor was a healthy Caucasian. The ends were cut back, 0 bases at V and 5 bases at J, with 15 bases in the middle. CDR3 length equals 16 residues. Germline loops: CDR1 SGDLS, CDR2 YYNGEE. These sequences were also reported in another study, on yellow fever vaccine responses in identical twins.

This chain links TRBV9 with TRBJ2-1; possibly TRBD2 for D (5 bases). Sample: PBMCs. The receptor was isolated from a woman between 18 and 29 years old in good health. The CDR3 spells CASSVEPLARHNEQFF. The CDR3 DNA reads TGTGCCAGCAGCGTAGAACCCCTAGCAAGGCACAATGAGCAGTTCTTC. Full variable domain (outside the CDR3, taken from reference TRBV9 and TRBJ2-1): DSGVTQTPKHLITATGQRVTLRCSPRSGDLSVYWYQQSLDQGLQFLIQYYNGEERAKGNILERFSAQQFPDLHSELNLSSLELGDSALYFCASSVEPLARHNEQFFGPGTRLTVL.